The 11 T cell receptor beta chains reported below all come from one sample, sequenced in a study of CD8+CD57+ T cells in acquired aplastic anemia. Profiling of TCR beta VDJ combinations and CDR3 sequences used genomic DNA as template. TCRdb reanalysed the reads using MiXCR and keeps one entry per CDR3 protein. Seen here are some 190,000 distinct CDR3 sequences, less than 70% observed once, and the top ten hold about 15%. Sequenced input: sorted CD4+, CD8+, or CD8+CD57+ T cells (not recorded which) from PBMCs. The receptors here all came from a human donor in good health, serving as a control.

This clonotype was detected many times. The CDR3 sequence: CASSYRQGDNSPLHF. In nucleotides, the CDR3 is TGTGCCAGCAGTTACAGGCAGGGGGATAATTCACCCCTCCACTTT. The V and J genes are TRBV6-5 and TRBJ1-6; 7 bases map to TRBD1. The J segment lost 5 bases and the V segment lost 2 bases, leaving 3 bases of the junction unmatched. The CDR3 has 15 amino acids. Germline lookup yields CDR1 MNHEY and CDR2 SVGAGI.

This clonotype was counted ten times or more. The chain uses TRBV7-2 and TRBJ2-5; 7 positions agree with TRBD2. Germline V gene lookup returns CDR1 SGHTA and CDR2 FQGNSA. Unmatched junction bases numbered 7, after V lost 5 bases and J lost 1 base. CDR3 length: 15 amino acids. The CDR3 DNA sequence: TGTGCCAGCAGCCCCCGGACTAGTTTCCAAGAGACCCAGTACTTC. It encodes CASSPRTSFQETQYF.

The sample holds one count of this clonotype. The chain joins TRBV19 to TRBJ2-7; perhaps D is TRBD1 or TRBD2 (5 bases each). This CDR3 is built from 13 residues. CDR1 is LNHDA, CDR2 SQIVND, per germline (reference sequence). Between the trimmed V and J ends, which lost 3 bases and 7 bases, there was a span of 13 bases. CDR3 in amino acids: CASSIGTAGEQYF. The CDR3 nucleotides read TGTGCCAGTAGTATTGGGACCGCCGGGGAGCAGTACTTC.

The table lists this clonotype with a few counts. V usage is TRBV18 and J usage is TRBJ2-7; no clear D. V was trimmed by 2 bases and J by 2 bases, leaving 10 bases between them. The CDR3 consists of 14 residues. Germline-derived CDR1 and CDR2 are KGHSH and LQKENI. The CDR3 loop reads CASSPGLGTYEQYF. The CDR3 bases are TGTGCCAGCTCACCAGGTCTGGGAACCTACGAGCAGTACTTC.

This clonotype was detected many times. This chain's CDR3 is CASSIEGHSNYGYTF. The DNA for the CDR3 is TGTGCCAGTAGTATAGAGGGGCACTCTAACTATGGCTACACCTTC. The V gene is TRBV19, the J gene TRBJ1-2, with D possibly being TRBD1 (5 bases). Deletions cut 0 bases from V and 0 bases from J, with 8 bases between. From germline, CDR1 is LNHDA and CDR2 SQIVND (reference sequence). This CDR3 comprises 15 residues.

Note on this clonotype: A much larger clone differs from this one at a single base, so this may be a read error. This chain joins TRBV10-3 and TRBJ2-1; TRBD1 or TRBD2 may be the D gene (5 bases each). CDR1 and CDR2 (germline): ENHRY, SYGVKD. The CDR3 has 16 residues. The CDR3 DNA follows: TGTGCCAGCAGTTACGATCCAGGGAGCTCCTACAATGAGCAGTTCTTC. Translating gives CASSYDPGSSYNEQFF.

On this clonotype: An end of the junction differs from the germline gene, which may be a read error. The rearrangement links TRBV19 to TRBJ1-5, with 8 positions matching TRBD1. The CDR3 consists of 16 residues. CDR1 is LNHDA, CDR2 SQIVND, per germline (reference sequence). The DNA for the CDR3 is TGTGCCAGTGGTATCGTCGGGACAGGTAGCAATCAGCCCCAGCATTTT. It is translated as CASGIVGTGSNQPQHF.

This clonotype was seen more than once but under ten times. J is TRBJ2-3 and V is TRBV6-5; D is unresolved. The CDR3 spans 14 residues. CDR1 is MNHEY, CDR2 SVGAGI, per germline. Trimming took 2 bases from V and 8 from J, leaving 14 bases between them. The CDR3: CASSYPGAAGTQYF. As DNA, the CDR3 is TGTGCCAGCAGTTACCCTGGAGCCGCCGGTACGCAGTATTTT.

The table lists this clonotype with a few counts. The rearrangement joins TRBV27 to TRBJ1-2, with D hard to call. Per the germline V gene, CDR1 is MNHEY and CDR2 is SMNVEV (reference sequence). The CDR3 totals 14 residues. With 6 bases removed from V and 1 base from J, the gap between germline ends came to 12 bases. CDR3 in amino acids: CASSPTRYNYGYTF. The CDR3 nucleotides read TGTGCCAGCAGCCCGACGAGGTATAACTATGGCTACACCTTC.

The chain has TRBV28 and TRBJ1-5; possible D gene TRBD1, 5 bases. This CDR3 comprises 18 residues. Trimming took 0 bases from V and 2 from J, leaving 17 bases between them. CDR1 and CDR2 (germline): MDHEN, SYDVKM. The CDR3 spells CASSLWGRVGEGNQPQHF. CDR3 nucleotide sequence: TGTGCCAGCAGTTTATGGGGGCGTGTGGGAGAGGGCAATCAGCCCCAGCATTTT.

This clonotype was picked up many times. V is TRBV7-9 and J is TRBJ2-5; TRBD1 is a possible D gene (5 bases). The germline gives CDR1 SEHNR, CDR2 FQNEAQ (reference sequence). Trimming removed 6 bases at V and 6 bases at J, with 17 bases between. The CDR3 is made up of 14 amino acids. The CDR3 reads CASSSARVGKTQYF. CDR3 sequence (DNA): TGTGCCAGCAGTTCAGCCAGGGTAGGGAAGACCCAGTACTTC.